The T cell receptor (beta chain) described here comes from a study of shared clonotypes between healthy human individuals. Looking at the study overall: Per donor, three plates held CD4 naive cells, three held CD4 memory, two held CD8 naive and one held CD8 memory.

Profiling relied on immunoSEQ multiplex PCR, and the TCRdb table lists in-frame clones only, not all of them. The sample has about 2.1 million clones, over 85% seen once; the top ten hold under 2%. Study observations and caveats: The authors sampled blood alone, and tissue repertoires likely differ. Rarefaction analysis demonstrated incomplete sorted-subset sequencing notwithstanding large depth. Compared with memory subsets, naive subsets generally had larger estimated richness.

The CDR3 is 11 residues long. Deletions cut 5 bases from V and 0 bases from J, with 1 base between. From germline, CDR1 is SGHVS and CDR2 FNYEAQ. The naive CD8 population came from CD45RO-negative cells selected for CCR7, without terminally differentiated effector memory CD45RA+ cells. Comments on this clone: Antigen specificity is unknown.

The TCR was taken from a man aged 18 to 35 in good health. Some clones in this sample may be carry-over from other donors' samples. The chain joins TRBV7-6 to TRBJ2-5; unclear D gene. Sample: naive CD8+ T cells from PBMCs. CDR3 DNA sequence: TGTGCCAGCAGCAACCAAGAGACCCAGTACTTC. Residues: CASSNQETQYF.